This T cell receptor beta chain was observed in a study of vaccination and CD4 T cells after COVID-19. Overall study findings and caveats: Researchers report that 304 of 307 vaccine-specific clones in convalescent patients proved spike mono-reactive. Detection of a median roughly 84% of reactive clones in convalescent patients was confined to the period after vaccination.

The germline V gene encodes CDR1 MNHNS and CDR2 SASEGT. V dropped 3 bases and J dropped 0 bases, with 8 bases sitting between them. The CDR3 length is 14 residues. Specified time point: late sampling 161 to 241 days after vaccination in a few convalescent patients. One entry per CDR3 protein, called by TCRdb with MiXCR from the PCR reads. The sample has 25,000 to 35,000 distinct CDR3 sequences, 50% seen once. Only a few counts were recorded for this clonotype. No antigen is known for it. This chain connects TRBV6-1 to TRBJ1-2; D is uncertain. Material: CD4+ T cells from blood, obtained about 7 months after SARS-CoV-2 vaccination. This clonotype originated in a human donor who had recovered from COVID-19. In DNA form, the CDR3 reads TGTGCCAGCAGTGAGACATTAGCTAACTATGGCTACACCTTC. It yields the protein CASSETLANYGYTF.